This entry describes one TCR beta chain. The data were taken from a study of T-cell reconstitution after alpha-beta-depleted transplantation in children. CDR3 length: 13 amino acids. The germline V gene encodes CDR1 MGHDK and CDR2 SYGVNS. The V end was cut by 7 bases, the J end by 2 bases, with 6 bases between. A TCRbeta library incorporating unique molecular identifiers was prepared. A single record per CDR3 protein comes from TCRdb applying MiXCR to the PCR reads. Of some 550,000 distinct CDR3 sequences detected, roughly 23% appear once; the ten largest clones hold 14%. This receptor was taken from a boy younger than two who had a stem cell transplant for acute myeloid leukemia, so the T cells may come from the graft donor. The sequences come from PBMCs, mostly from graft donor cells, collected 360 days after TCRalphabeta/CD19-depleted stem cell transplant. The rearrangement links TRBV25-1 to TRBJ2-6; D is undetermined. CDR3 nucleotide sequence: TGTGCCAGCAACAAGGCTGGGGCCAACGTCCTGACTTTC. This gives the protein CASNKAGANVLTF.